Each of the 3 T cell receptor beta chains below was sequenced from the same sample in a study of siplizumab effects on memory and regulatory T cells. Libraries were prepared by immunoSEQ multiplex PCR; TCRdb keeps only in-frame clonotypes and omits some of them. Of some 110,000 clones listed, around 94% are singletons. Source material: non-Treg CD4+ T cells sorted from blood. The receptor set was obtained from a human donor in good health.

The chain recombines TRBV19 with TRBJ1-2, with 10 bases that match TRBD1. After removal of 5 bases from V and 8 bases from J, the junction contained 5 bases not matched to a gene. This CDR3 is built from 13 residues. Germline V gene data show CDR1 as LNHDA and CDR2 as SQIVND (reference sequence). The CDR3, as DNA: TGTGCCAGTAGTCTCGGACAGGGGGAGGGCTACACCTTC. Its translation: CASSLGQGEGYTF.

This chain's CDR3 is CASSIRQGRDSGTEAFF. The CDR3 DNA is TGTGCCAGCTCAATAAGACAGGGAAGGGATTCGGGAACTGAAGCTTTCTTT. The V and J genes are TRBV18 and TRBJ1-1; TRBD1 matches 7 bases. V lost 5 bases to trimming and J lost 5 bases; unmatched junction nucleotides: 17. Germline CDR1 reads KGHSH; CDR2 reads LQKENI. CDR3 length: 17 residues.

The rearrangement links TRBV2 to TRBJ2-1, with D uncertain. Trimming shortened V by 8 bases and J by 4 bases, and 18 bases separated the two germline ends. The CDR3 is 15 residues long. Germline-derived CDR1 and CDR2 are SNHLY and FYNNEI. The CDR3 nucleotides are TGTGCCAGCTCCCCTAGTCAGGTCCTTTACAATGAGCAGTTCTTC. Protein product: CASSPSQVLYNEQFF. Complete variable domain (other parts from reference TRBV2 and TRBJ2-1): EPEVTQTPSHQVTQMGQEVILRCVPISNHLYFYWYRQILGQKVEFLVSFYNNEISEKSEIFDDQFSVERPDGSNFTLKIRSTKLEDSAMYFCASSPSQVLYNEQFFGPGTRLTVL.